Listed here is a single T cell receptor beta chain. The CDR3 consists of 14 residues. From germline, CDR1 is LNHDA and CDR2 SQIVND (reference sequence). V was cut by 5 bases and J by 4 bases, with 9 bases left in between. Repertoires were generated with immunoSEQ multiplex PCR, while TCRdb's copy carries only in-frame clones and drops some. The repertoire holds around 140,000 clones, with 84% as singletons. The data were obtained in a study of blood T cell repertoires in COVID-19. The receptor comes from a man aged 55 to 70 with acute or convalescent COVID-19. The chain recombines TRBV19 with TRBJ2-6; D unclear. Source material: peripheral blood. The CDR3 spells CASSSSKGANVLTF. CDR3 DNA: TGTGCCAGTAGTTCCAGTAAGGGGGCCAACGTCCTGACTTTC. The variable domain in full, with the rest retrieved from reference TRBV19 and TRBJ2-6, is DGGITQSPKYLFRKEGQNVTLSCEQNLNHDAMYWYRQDPGQGLRLIYYSQIVNDFQKGDIAEGYSVSREKKESFPLTVTSAQKNPTAFYLCASSSSKGANVLTFGAGSRLTVL.